These 24 T cell receptor beta chains originate from one sample sequenced in a study of blood T cell repertoires in COVID-19. Assay used: immunoSEQ multiplex PCR; TCRdb lists only in-frame clones, some missing. The repertoire holds a few hundred thousand clones, with approximately 90% as singletons. The sequenced sample consisted of peripheral blood. The receptors here all came from a woman aged 50 to 60 with COVID-19, enrolled during active disease.

The CDR3 DNA sequence: TGTGCCAGCAGCTTCTCCGGGACTAGCGGCGGGGAGCTGTTTTTT. This gives the protein CASSFSGTSGGELFF. The gene calls are TRBV7-8 and TRBJ2-2; 11 bases fit TRBD2. Losses at the gene ends were 3 bases for V and 7 bases for J; bases not matched to a gene: 4. Germline V gene sequence: CDR1 SGHVS, CDR2 FQNEAQ. The CDR3 sequence is 15 residues long. The entire variable domain, with the rest obtained from reference TRBV7-8 and TRBJ2-2, is as follows: GAGVSQSPRYKVAKRGQDVALRCDPISGHVSLFWYQQALGQGPEFLTYFQNEAQLDKSGLPSDRFFAERPEGSVSTLKIQRTQQEDSAVYLCASSFSGTSGGELFFGEGSRLTVL.

This chain links TRBV30 with TRBJ2-7; perhaps TRBD1 as D (5 bases). The CDR3 has 14 amino acids. The V end was cut by 3 bases, the J end by 7 bases, with 19 bases between. Germline lookup yields CDR1 GTSNPN and CDR2 SVGIG (reference sequence). The CDR3 DNA sequence: TGTGCCTGGAGGACCGGAAAGGGGAATGGGGAGCAGTACTTC. This encodes CAWRTGKGNGEQYF.

V gene TRBV5-1 combines with J gene TRBJ1-2, with D possibly TRBD1 on 5 matching bases. Germline V gene data show CDR1 as SGHRS and CDR2 as YFSETQ. The CDR3 contains 14 residues. The V and J ends lost 4 bases and 1 base respectively, with 11 bases between them. The CDR3 region has the DNA TGCGCCAGCAGCGGCGGACACTTTAACTATGGCTACACCTTC. Translated, it gives CASSGGHFNYGYTF.

The chain combines TRBV27 with TRBJ1-2; a weak D match, TRBD1 (5 bases). CDR1 MNHEY and CDR2 SMNVEV come from the germline V gene (reference sequence). The ends were cut back, 3 bases at V and 5 bases at J, with 10 bases in the middle. The CDR3 has 13 residues. The CDR3 spells CASSFGGRYGYTF. The CDR3, as DNA: TGTGCCAGCAGTTTCGGGGGAAGGTATGGCTACACCTTC.

The chain links TRBV4-3 to TRBJ1-2, with D maybe TRBD1 (5 bases). Trimming removed 0 bases at V and 5 bases at J, with 16 bases between. The CDR3 is 16 amino acids. CDR1 and CDR2 (germline): LGHNA, YSLEER. This CDR3 reads CASSQDYRLNVYGYTF. Here the CDR3 DNA reads TGCGCCAGCAGCCAAGATTACAGGTTAAACGTTTATGGCTACACCTTC.

This clone was seen a few times. The chain couples TRBV19 to TRBJ2-1, with D perhaps matching TRBD2 (6 bases). CDR3 size: 13 residues. Germline V gene data show CDR1 as LNHDA and CDR2 as SQIVND (reference sequence). The V end was cut by 6 bases, the J end by 4 bases, with 10 bases between. This CDR3 reads CASRQTSYNEQFF. CDR3 in DNA: TGTGCCAGTAGACAGACTAGTTACAATGAGCAGTTCTTC.

J is TRBJ2-7 and V is TRBV19; the D gene is possibly TRBD1 (5 bases). The germline CDR1 and CDR2 sequences are LNHDA and SQIVND (reference sequence). The CDR3 length is 13 residues. V was clipped by 3 bases and J by 4 bases, with 10 bases between them. This CDR3 reads CASSMQGKYEQYF. The CDR3 nucleotides are TGTGCCAGTAGTATGCAGGGAAAATACGAGCAGTACTTC.

V and J are TRBV27 and TRBJ2-2; 9 nucleotides agree with TRBD1. Per the germline V gene, CDR1 is MNHEY and CDR2 is SMNVEV (reference sequence). This CDR3 contains 16 residues. V dropped 2 bases and J dropped 5; count of bases not matched to a gene: 6. CDR3 sequence reads: CASSLTGQGRTGELFF. DNA of the CDR3: TGTGCCAGCAGTTTAACGGGACAGGGACGAACCGGGGAGCTGTTTTTT.

The J gene is TRBJ2-6, the V gene TRBV28; D unclear. Germline loops: CDR1 MDHEN, CDR2 SYDVKM. V lost 6 bases and J lost 10, with 22 bases in between. The CDR3 has 16 amino acids. CDR3 sequence reads: CASSPVTAVVQNVLTF. Written as DNA, the CDR3 is TGTGCCAGCAGCCCGGTTACAGCCGTCGTTCAAAACGTCCTGACTTTC.

The chain combines TRBV29-1 with TRBJ1-4, with a tentative D call TRBD1 (5 bases). The length of the CDR3 is 13 residues. The V gene's germline CDR1 is SQVTM and CDR2 ANQGSEA. Trimming stripped 7 bases from V and 8 bases from J, with 17 bases between. CDR3 sequence (DNA): TGCAGCGCCATCAGGGTTGTGGGGGAAAAACTGTTTTTT. Translating it yields CSAIRVVGEKLFF. Looking up the rest from reference TRBV29-1 and TRBJ1-4 gives the full variable domain: SAVISQKPSRDICQRGTSLTIQCQVDSQVTMMFWYRQQPGQSLTLIATANQGSEATYESGFVIDKFPISRPNLTFSTLTVSNMSPEDSSIYLCSAIRVVGEKLFFGSGTQLSVL.

V gene TRBV6-4 combines with J gene TRBJ2-7, with 8 bases fitting TRBD1. Germline CDR1 reads MRHNA; CDR2 reads SNTAGT. V gave up 1 base and J gave up 2 bases; unmatched junction bases: 19. The CDR3 runs to 20 residues. CDR3 sequence (DNA): TGTGCCAGCAGTGACTTTCGGGACAGGAGAGAGGACCTGACCCCCTACGAGCAGTACTTC. Translation: CASSDFRDRREDLTPYEQYF.

The gene calls are TRBV6-5 and TRBJ2-7; weak D call: TRBD2 (6 bases). This CDR3 spans 15 amino acids. Germline lookup yields CDR1 MNHEY and CDR2 SVGAGI. V shed 5 bases and J shed 7 bases, with 21 bases lying between them. As DNA, the CDR3 is TGTGCCAGCAGTAGCCTCGGGACGGGAGTTATAGAGCAGTACTTC. Its translation: CASSSLGTGVIEQYF.

The V gene is TRBV4-2, the J gene TRBJ2-3; the match to TRBD1 covers 9 bases. Germline trimming cut 3 bases from V and 3 bases from J; bases unmatched to any gene: 13. Germline CDR1 and CDR2: LGHNA and YNFKEQ. This CDR3 is built from 18 residues. The CDR3 reads CASSQAVSQGAGTDTQYF. As DNA, the CDR3 is TGTGCCAGCAGCCAGGCCGTATCACAGGGGGCGGGGACAGATACGCAGTATTTT.

This chain links TRBV10-3 with TRBJ1-1; D is unresolved. The CDR3 is 12 amino acids. Germline CDR1 reads ENHRY; CDR2 reads SYGVKD. V was cut by 2 bases and J by 4 bases, with 5 bases left in between. The CDR3 sequence is CAISERGTEAFF. The CDR3 DNA reads TGTGCCATCAGTGAGCGGGGCACTGAAGCTTTCTTT.

The chain has TRBV3-1 (or the pseudogene TRBV3-2) and TRBJ2-7, with a tentative D call TRBD2 (6 bases). Trimming took 1 base from V and 4 from J, leaving 11 bases between them. Germline CDR1 reads LGHDT; CDR2 reads YNNKEL (reference sequence). This CDR3 spans 14 amino acids. The CDR3 is CASSQAGVLYEQYF. In nucleotides, the CDR3 is TGTGCCAGCAGCCAAGCGGGAGTTCTTTACGAGCAGTACTTC.

The V call is TRBV4-3, the J call TRBJ1-5; possible D gene TRBD1, 5 bases. Germline-derived CDR1 and CDR2 are LGHNA and YSLEER. Between the trimmed V and J ends, which lost 6 bases and 0 bases, there was a span of 12 bases. CDR3 length: 15 residues. The DNA of the CDR3 is TGCGCCAGCAGGGCGGGGCGGAATAGCAATCAGCCCCAGCATTTT. Protein product: CASRAGRNSNQPQHF.

The chain combines TRBV7-9 with TRBJ1-5; 10 positions agree with TRBD1. With V trimmed by 5 bases and J by 5 bases, 3 bases remained unmatched. The CDR3 is 14 residues long. The germline V gene encodes CDR1 SEHNR and CDR2 FQNEAQ (reference sequence). CDR3 residues: CASSLGQGDQPQHF. The CDR3 bases are TGTGCCAGCAGCCTAGGACAGGGGGATCAGCCCCAGCATTTT.

The chain uses TRBV19 and TRBJ1-4, with a weak D call TRBD1 (6 bases). Germline V CDR1 and CDR2: LNHDA, SQIVND (reference sequence). CDR3 length: 16 residues. The ends were cut back, 4 bases at V and 0 bases at J, with 12 bases in the middle. The DNA of the CDR3 is TGTGCCAGTAGTAACCTCTGGACAGCAACTAATGAAAAACTGTTTTTT. Translated, it gives CASSNLWTATNEKLFF.

The chain links TRBV5-1 to TRBJ1-2, with a tentative D call TRBD1 (6 bases). CDR3 length: 13 amino acids. V was shortened by 4 bases and J by 2 bases, with 9 bases between the two germline ends. CDR1 and CDR2 from the germline V gene are SGHRS and YFSETQ. The CDR3 protein is CASSIDRNYGYTF. The CDR3 DNA follows: TGCGCCAGCAGCATAGACAGGAACTATGGCTACACCTTC.

V usage is TRBV11-1 and J usage is TRBJ2-2; 7 nucleotides match TRBD2. V trimming: 5 bases; J trimming: 9 bases; junction bases outside the gene matches: 9. Germline values: CDR1 SGHAT, CDR2 FQDESV (reference sequence). CDR3 length equals 14 residues. CDR3 region: CASSTGTNDRELFF. In DNA form, the CDR3 reads TGTGCCAGCAGCACCGGGACTAATGACAGGGAGCTGTTTTTT.

This chain connects TRBV24-1 to TRBJ2-3; 8 nucleotides agree with TRBD2. The length of the CDR3 is 14 residues. Trimming took 8 bases from V and 1 from J; bases not matched to a gene: 4. CDR1 and CDR2 from the germline V gene are KGHDR and SFDVKD. The CDR3 region is CATKAGAGTDTQYF. DNA for the CDR3: TGTGCCACCAAAGCGGGAGCGGGCACAGATACGCAGTATTTT.

The chain uses TRBV20-1 and TRBJ1-3, with D perhaps matching TRBD1 (5 bases). This CDR3 contains 14 residues. The V and J ends lost 6 bases and 4 bases respectively, with 16 bases between them. Germline V gene lookup returns CDR1 DFQATT and CDR2 SNEGSKA (reference sequence). The DNA for the CDR3 is TGCAGTGCCAGTAGGGACTCGTCCGGAAACACCATATATTTT. Translated: CSASRDSSGNTIYF.

The V gene is TRBV7-2, the J gene TRBJ1-2; D gene unclear. Germline values: CDR1 SGHTA, CDR2 FQGNSA. V was clipped by 8 bases and J by 5 bases, with 18 bases between them. This CDR3 is 14 amino acids long. The CDR3 here is CASRLTIKTYGYTF. The CDR3 region has the DNA TGTGCCAGCCGCCTCACCATCAAAACTTATGGCTACACCTTC.

The chain employs TRBV19 and TRBJ1-5; the D gene is possibly TRBD1 (6 bases). Trimming cost V 7 bases and J 6 bases, with 13 bases left between them. The CDR3 runs 13 residues. Germline V gives CDR1 LNHDA, CDR2 SQIVND (reference sequence). CDR3 DNA sequence: TGTGCCAGTAAAGAGGGGGGGACTCAGCCCCAGCATTTT. As protein: CASKEGGTQPQHF.